This TCR beta chain derives from a study of vaccination and CD4 T cells after COVID-19. Study results and limitations: Looking at convalescent patients, a median around 84% of reactive clones were present only post-vaccination.

The Oncomine TCR Beta short-read assay was applied to DNA of cultured CD4+ T cells. MiXCR, run by TCRdb on the PCR reads, gives a single entry per CDR3 protein. The sample yields about 10,000 distinct CDR3 sequences, under 70% seen once. Treatment of the sample: roughly ten-day PBMC culture with coronavirus spike peptide pools or control peptides (ViraFEST assay). In the case of this clonotype: The antigen is undetermined.

CDR3 length equals 18 residues. Trimming pared 1 base from V and 1 base from J, leaving 18 bases between. Germline V gene sequence: CDR1 LGHNA, CDR2 YSLEER. The chain uses TRBV4-3 and TRBJ2-3; tentatively, D is TRBD1 (5 bases). The clonotype originates from a human donor who had recovered from COVID-19. The sample taken for sequencing was CD4+ T cells from blood, cultured in vitro. CDR3 residues: CASSQGTPLLGGTDTQYF. Here the CDR3 DNA reads TGCGCCAGCAGCCAAGGAACCCCTCTTCTAGGGGGCACAGATACGCAGTATTTT.